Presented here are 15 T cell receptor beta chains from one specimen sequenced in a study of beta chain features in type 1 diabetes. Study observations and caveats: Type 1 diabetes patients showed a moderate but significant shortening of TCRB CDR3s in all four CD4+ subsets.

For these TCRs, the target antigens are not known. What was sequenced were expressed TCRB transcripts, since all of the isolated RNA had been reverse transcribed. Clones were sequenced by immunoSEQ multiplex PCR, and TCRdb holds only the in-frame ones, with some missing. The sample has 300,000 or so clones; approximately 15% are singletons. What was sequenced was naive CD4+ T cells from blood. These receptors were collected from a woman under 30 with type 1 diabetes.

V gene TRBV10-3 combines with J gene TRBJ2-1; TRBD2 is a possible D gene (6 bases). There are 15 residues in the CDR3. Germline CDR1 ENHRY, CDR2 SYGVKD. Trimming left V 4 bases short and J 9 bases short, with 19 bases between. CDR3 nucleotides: TGTGCCATCAGTGGGAAAGGGAGGTCCGATGGTGAGCAGTTCTTC. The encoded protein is CAISGKGRSDGEQFF.

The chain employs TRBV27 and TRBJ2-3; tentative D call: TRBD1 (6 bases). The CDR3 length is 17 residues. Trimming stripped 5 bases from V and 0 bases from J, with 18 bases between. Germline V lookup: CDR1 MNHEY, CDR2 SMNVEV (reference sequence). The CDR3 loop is CASSRTRTATSTDTQYF. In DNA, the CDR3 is TGTGCCAGCAGTCGCACCCGGACAGCAACTAGCACAGATACGCAGTATTTT.

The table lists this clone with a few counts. This CDR3 is CSVVWDYTEAFF. For the CDR3, the DNA is TGCAGCGTTGTCTGGGACTATACTGAAGCTTTCTTT. The chain recombines TRBV29-1 with TRBJ1-1; D perhaps matches TRBD1 (5 bases). V was pared by 4 bases and J by 5 bases, with 11 bases between. CDR3 size: 12 residues. The germline gives CDR1 SQVTM, CDR2 ANQGSEA.

The CDR3 loop reads CASSPPGQAYGYTF. The CDR3 DNA is TGTGCCAGCTCACCACCCGGACAGGCCTATGGCTACACCTTC. The genes are TRBV18 and TRBJ1-2, with TRBD1 identical over 7 bases. Germline lookup yields CDR1 KGHSH and CDR2 LQKENI. The CDR3 consists of 14 residues. The trim removed 0 bases at V and 4 bases at J, leaving 2 bases unmatched.

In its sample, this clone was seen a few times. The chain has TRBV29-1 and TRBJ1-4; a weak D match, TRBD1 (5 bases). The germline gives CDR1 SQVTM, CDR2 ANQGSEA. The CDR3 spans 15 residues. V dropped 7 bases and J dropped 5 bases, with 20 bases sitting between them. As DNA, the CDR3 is TGCAGCGGGATGGGGCTTGGAGGGTCAAATGAAAAACTGTTTTTT. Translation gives CSGMGLGGSNEKLFF.

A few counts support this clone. The CDR3 spells CASSYDGGVSSQYF. The CDR3 DNA sequence: TGTGCCAGCAGTTATGACGGGGGGGTGTCGTCCCAGTACTTC. The chain combines TRBV6-9 with TRBJ2-5; 8 positions match TRBD2. The CDR3 spans 14 residues. CDR1 MNHGY and CDR2 SVAAGI come from the germline V gene. The junction had 8 bases not matched to a gene; V was cut back by 2 bases and J by 9 bases.

The DNA of the CDR3 is TGTGCCAGCTGGACAGGGAGCACTGAAGCTTTCTTT. Translating it yields CASWTGSTEAFF. The gene calls are TRBV28 and TRBJ1-1; 8 nucleotides align to TRBD1. Germline V gene data show CDR1 as MDHEN and CDR2 as SYDVKM. CDR3 length: 12 residues. V was pared by 8 bases and J by 4 bases, with 3 bases of the junction left unmatched. The full variable domain, completed using reference TRBV28 and TRBJ1-1, is DVKVTQSSRYLVKRTGEKVFLECVQDMDHENMFWYRQDPGLGLRLIYFSYDVKMKEKGDIPEGYSVSREKKERFSLILESASTNQTSMYLCASWTGSTEAFFGQGTRLTVV.

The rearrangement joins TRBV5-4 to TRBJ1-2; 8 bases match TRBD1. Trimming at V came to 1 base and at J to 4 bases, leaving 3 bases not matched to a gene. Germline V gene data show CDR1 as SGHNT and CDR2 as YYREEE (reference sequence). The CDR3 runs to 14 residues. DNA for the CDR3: TGTGCCAGCAGCTTGACAGGGGGGGCCTATGGCTACACCTTC. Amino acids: CASSLTGGAYGYTF.

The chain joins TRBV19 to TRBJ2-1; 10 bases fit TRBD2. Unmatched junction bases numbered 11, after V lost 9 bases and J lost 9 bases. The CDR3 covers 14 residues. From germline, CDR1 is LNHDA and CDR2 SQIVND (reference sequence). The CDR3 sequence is CASSAQREGFEQFF. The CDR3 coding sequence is TGTGCCAGCTCGGCACAGCGGGAGGGCTTTGAGCAGTTCTTC.

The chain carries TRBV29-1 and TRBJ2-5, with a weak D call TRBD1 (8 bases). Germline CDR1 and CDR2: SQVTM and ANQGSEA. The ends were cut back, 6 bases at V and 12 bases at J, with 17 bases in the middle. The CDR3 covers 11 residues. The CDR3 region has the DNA TGCAGCGTGAGGAGACAGGGGAGGGAGTACTTC. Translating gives CSVRRQGREYF.

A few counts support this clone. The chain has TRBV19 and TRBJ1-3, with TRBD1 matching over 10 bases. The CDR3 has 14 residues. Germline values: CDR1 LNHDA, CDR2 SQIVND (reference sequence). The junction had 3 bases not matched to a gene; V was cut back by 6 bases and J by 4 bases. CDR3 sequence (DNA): TGTGCCAGTAGGACAGGGGGCGCAGGAAACACCATATATTTT. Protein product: CASRTGGAGNTIYF.

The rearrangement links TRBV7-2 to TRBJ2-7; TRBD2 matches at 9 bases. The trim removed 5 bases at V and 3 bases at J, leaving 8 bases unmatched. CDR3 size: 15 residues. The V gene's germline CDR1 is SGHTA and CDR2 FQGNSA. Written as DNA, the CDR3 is TGTGCCAGCAGCCCCGTAGCGGGGGTGAACTACGAGCAGTACGTC. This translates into CASSPVAGVNYEQYV.

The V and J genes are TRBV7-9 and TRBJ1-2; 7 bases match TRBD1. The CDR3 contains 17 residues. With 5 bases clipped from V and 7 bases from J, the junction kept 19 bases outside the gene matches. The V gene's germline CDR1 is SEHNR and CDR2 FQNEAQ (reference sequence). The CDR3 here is CASSHGDSKAWNRGYTF. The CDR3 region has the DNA TGTGCCAGCAGCCACGGGGACAGCAAGGCTTGGAATCGTGGCTACACCTTC.

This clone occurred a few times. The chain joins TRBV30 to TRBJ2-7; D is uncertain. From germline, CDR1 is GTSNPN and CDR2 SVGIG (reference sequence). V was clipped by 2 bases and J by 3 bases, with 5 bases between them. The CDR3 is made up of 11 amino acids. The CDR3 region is CAWSQFYEQYF. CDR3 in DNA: TGTGCCTGGAGTCAATTCTACGAGCAGTACTTC. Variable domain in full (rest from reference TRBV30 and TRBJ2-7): SQTIHQWPATLVQPVGSPLSLECTVEGTSNPNLYWYRQAAGRGLQLLFYSVGIGQISSEVPQNLSASRPQDRQFILSSKKLLLSDSGFYLCAWSQFYEQYFGPGTRLTVT.

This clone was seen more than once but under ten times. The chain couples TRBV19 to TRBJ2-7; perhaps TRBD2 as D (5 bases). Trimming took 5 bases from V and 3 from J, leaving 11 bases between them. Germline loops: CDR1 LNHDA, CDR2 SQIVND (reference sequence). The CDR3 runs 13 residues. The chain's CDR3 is CASSFRGNYEQYF. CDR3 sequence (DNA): TGTGCCAGTAGTTTTCGAGGGAACTACGAGCAGTACTTC. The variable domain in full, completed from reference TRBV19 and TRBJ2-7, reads DGGITQSPKYLFRKEGQNVTLSCEQNLNHDAMYWYRQDPGQGLRLIYYSQIVNDFQKGDIAEGYSVSREKKESFPLTVTSAQKNPTAFYLCASSFRGNYEQYFGPGTRLTVT.